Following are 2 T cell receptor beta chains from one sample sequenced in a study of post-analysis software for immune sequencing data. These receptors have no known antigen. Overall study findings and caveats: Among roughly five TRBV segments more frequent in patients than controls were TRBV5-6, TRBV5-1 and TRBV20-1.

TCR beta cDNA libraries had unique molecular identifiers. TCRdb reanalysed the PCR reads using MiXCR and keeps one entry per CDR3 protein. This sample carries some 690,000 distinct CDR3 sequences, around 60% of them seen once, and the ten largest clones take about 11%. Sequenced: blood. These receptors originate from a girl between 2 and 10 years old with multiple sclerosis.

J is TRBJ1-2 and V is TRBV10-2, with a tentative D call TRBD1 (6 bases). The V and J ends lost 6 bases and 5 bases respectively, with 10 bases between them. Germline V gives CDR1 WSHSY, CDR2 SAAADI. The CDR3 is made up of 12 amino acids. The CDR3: CASRGRGYGYTF. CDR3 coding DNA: TGCGCCAGCAGGGGCAGGGGTTATGGCTACACCTTC.

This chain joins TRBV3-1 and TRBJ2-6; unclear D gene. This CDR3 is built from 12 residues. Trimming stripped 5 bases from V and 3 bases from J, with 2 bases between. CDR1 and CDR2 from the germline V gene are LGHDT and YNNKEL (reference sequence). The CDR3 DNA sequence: TGTGCCAGCAGCGTTGGGGCCAACGTCCTGACTTTC. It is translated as CASSVGANVLTF.